This T cell receptor (beta chain) comes out of a study of cytomegalovirus exposure and HLA in healthy donors. It was with 60 Vbeta and 13 Jbeta primers that the PCR ran. Using immunoSEQ multiplex PCR, the repertoire was profiled, and TCRdb retains in-frame clones only, with some absent. Of tens of thousands of clones listed, approximately 81% are singletons. This clonotype originated in a woman in her 50s in good health and CMV-seropositive. Sequences were obtained from PBMCs.

For the CDR3, the DNA is TGTGCCAGCTCACCAACCACAGGGATCAATGAGCAGTTCTTC. The encoded protein is CASSPTTGINEQFF. This chain uses TRBV18 with TRBJ2-1; tentatively, D is TRBD1 (6 bases). The V gene lost 2 bases and the J gene lost 6 bases, with 11 bases spanning the gap. CDR1 is KGHSH, CDR2 LQKENI, per germline. The CDR3 totals 14 residues. The complete variable domain, with remaining parts taken from reference TRBV18 and TRBJ2-1, reads NAGVMQNPRHLVRRRGQEARLRCSPMKGHSHVYWYRQLPEEGLKFMVYLQKENIIDESGMPKERFSAEFPKEGPSILRIQQVVRGDSAAYFCASSPTTGINEQFFGPGTRLTVL.